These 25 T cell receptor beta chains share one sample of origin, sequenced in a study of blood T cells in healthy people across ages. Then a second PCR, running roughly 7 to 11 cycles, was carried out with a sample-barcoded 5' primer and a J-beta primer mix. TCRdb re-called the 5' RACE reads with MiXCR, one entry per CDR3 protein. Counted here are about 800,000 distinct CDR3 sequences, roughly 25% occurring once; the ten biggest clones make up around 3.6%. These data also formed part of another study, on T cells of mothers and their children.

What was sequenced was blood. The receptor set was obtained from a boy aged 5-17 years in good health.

DNA of the CDR3: TGTGCCAGCAGCCAAGATGCGGGAGCGTATATGTGGGAGCAGTTCTTC. Translating gives CASSQDAGAYMWEQFF. The chain recombines TRBV14 with TRBJ2-7; 7 nucleotides align to TRBD2. Judging by the DNA end, TRBJ2-1 fits better; the J call may be wrong. The germline CDR1 and CDR2 sequences are SGHDN and FVKESK. The CDR3 extends over 16 amino acids.

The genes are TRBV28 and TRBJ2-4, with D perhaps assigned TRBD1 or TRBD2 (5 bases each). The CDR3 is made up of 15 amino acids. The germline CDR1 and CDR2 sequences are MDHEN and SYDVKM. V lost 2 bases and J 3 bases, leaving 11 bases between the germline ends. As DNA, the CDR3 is TGTGCCAGCAGTTTAGGGGGAGACGGCAAAAACATTCAGTACTTC. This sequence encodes CASSLGGDGKNIQYF. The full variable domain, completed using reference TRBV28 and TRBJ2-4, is DVKVTQSSRYLVKRTGEKVFLECVQDMDHENMFWYRQDPGLGLRLIYFSYDVKMKEKGDIPEGYSVSREKKERFSLILESASTNQTSMYLCASSLGGDGKNIQYFGAGTRLSVL.

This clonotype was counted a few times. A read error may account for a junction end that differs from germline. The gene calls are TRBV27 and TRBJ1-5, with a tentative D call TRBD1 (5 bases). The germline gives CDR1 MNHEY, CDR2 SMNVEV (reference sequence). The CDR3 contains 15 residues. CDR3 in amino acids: CANSLRGAGNQPQHF. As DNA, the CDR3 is TGTGCCAACAGTTTACGAGGGGCTGGCAATCAGCCCCAGCATTTT.

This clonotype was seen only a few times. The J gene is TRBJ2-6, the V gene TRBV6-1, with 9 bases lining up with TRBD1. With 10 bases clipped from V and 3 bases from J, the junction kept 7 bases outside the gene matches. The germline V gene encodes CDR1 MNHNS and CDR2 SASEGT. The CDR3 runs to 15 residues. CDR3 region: CATEQGAYGANVLTF. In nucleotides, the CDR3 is TGTGCCACAGAACAGGGGGCGTATGGGGCCAACGTCCTGACTTTC.

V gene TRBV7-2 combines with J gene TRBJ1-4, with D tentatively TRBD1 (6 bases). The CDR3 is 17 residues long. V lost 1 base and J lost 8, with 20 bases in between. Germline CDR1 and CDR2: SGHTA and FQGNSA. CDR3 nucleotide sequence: TGTGCCAGCAGCTTAGAGGGTTTGGGGGCGATAAAGGAAAAACTGTTTTTT. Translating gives CASSLEGLGAIKEKLFF.

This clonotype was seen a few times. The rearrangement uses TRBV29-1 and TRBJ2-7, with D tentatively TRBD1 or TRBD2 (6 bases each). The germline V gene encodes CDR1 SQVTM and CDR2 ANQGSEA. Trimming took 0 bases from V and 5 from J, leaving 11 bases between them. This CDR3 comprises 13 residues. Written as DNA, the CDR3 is TGCAGCGTTGAAGAGGGGGGCCTCGACGAGCAGTACTTC. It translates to CSVEEGGLDEQYF.

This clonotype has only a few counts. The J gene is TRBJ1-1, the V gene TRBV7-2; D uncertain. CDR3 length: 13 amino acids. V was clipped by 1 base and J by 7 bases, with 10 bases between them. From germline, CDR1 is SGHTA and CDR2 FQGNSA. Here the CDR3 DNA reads TGTGCCAGCAGCTTAGGTACTGGATATGAAGCTTTCTTT. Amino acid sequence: CASSLGTGYEAFF.

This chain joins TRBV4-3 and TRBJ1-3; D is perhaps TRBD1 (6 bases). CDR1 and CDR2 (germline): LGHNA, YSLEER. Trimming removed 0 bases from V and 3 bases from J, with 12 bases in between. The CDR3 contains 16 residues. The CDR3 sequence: CASSQDGGRRGNTIYF. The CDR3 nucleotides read TGCGCCAGCAGCCAAGACGGGGGGCGTCGTGGAAACACCATATATTTT.

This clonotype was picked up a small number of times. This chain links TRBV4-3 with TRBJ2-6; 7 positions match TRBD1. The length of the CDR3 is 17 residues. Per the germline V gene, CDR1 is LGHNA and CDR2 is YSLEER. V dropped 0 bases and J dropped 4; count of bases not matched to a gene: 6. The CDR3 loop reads CASSQEQGSAGANVLTF. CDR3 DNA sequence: TGCGCCAGCAGCCAAGAACAGGGGAGCGCAGGGGCCAACGTCCTGACTTTC.

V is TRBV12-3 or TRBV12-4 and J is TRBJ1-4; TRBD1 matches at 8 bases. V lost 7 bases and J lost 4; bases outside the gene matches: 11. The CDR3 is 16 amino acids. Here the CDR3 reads CASTPPDRGGNEKLFF. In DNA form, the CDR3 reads TGTGCCAGCACCCCACCCGACAGGGGCGGTAATGAAAAACTGTTTTTT.

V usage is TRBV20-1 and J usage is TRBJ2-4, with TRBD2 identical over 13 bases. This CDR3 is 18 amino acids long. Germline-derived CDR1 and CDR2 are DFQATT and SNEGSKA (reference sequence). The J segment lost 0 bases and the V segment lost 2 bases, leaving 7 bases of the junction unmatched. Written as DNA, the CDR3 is TGCAGTGCTAGACCCTCGGGACTAGCGGGACTAGCCAAAAACATTCAGTACTTC. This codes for CSARPSGLAGLAKNIQYF.

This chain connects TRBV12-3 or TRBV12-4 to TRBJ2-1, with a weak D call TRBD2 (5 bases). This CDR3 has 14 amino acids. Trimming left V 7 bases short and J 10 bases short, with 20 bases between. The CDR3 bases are TGTGCCAGCACCCCCTCAGAGGGATTAGGAGAGCAGTTCTTC. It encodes CASTPSEGLGEQFF.

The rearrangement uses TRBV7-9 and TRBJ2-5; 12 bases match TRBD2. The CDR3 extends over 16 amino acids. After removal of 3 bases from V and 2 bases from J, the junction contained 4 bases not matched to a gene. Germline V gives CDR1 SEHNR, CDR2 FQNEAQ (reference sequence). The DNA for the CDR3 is TGTGCCAGCAGCTTCCGACTAGCGGGAGAGCAAGAGACCCAGTACTTC. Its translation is CASSFRLAGEQETQYF.

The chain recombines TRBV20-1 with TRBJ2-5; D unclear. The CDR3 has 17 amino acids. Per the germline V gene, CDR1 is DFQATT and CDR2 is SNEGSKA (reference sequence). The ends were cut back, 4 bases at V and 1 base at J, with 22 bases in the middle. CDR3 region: CSAILQPEDVFQETQYF. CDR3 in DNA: TGCAGTGCTATCCTACAGCCAGAAGACGTATTCCAAGAGACCCAGTACTTC.

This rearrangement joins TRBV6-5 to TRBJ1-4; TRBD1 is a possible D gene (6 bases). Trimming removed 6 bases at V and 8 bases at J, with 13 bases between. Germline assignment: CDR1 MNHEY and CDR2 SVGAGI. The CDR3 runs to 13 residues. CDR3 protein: CASRPWTVEKLFF. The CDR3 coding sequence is TGTGCCAGCAGGCCTTGGACAGTCGAAAAACTGTTTTTT.

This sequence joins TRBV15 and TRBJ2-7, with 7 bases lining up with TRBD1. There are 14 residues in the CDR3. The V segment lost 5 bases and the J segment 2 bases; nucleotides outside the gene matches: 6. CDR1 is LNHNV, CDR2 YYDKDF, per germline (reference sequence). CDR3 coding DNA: TGTGCCACCAGCTCGAGACAGGGTCCCTACGAGCAGTACTTC. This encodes CATSSRQGPYEQYF.

The CDR3 spells CSASIGTAKSYEQYF. CDR3 nucleotide sequence: TGCAGTGCCTCAATAGGGACAGCTAAATCCTACGAGCAGTACTTC. The V call is TRBV20-1, the J call TRBJ2-7; TRBD1 matches at 7 bases. CDR1 is DFQATT and CDR2 is SNEGSKA in the germline V gene (reference sequence). The CDR3 has 15 residues. The junction had 12 bases not matched to a gene; V was cut back by 6 bases and J by 1 base.

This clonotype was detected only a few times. The CDR3 region is CASSHSHWDYPGNIQYF. CDR3 sequence (DNA): TGTGCCAGCAGCCATTCGCATTGGGATTACCCCGGGAACATTCAGTACTTC. The gene calls are TRBV14 and TRBJ2-4; no clear D gene. The CDR3 sequence is 17 residues long. Trimming stripped 3 bases from V and 7 bases from J, with 22 bases between. Per the germline V gene, CDR1 is SGHDN and CDR2 is FVKESK.

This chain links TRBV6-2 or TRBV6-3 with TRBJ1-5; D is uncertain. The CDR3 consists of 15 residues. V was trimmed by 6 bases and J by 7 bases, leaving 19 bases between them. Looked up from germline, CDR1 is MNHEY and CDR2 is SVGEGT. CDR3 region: CASSREDGLRQPQHF. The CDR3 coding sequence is TGTGCCAGCAGCCGAGAAGACGGTCTCCGGCAGCCCCAGCATTTT.

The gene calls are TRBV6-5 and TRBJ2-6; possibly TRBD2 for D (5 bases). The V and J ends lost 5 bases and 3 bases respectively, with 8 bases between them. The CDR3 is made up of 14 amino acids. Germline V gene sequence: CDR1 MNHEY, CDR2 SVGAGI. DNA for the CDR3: TGTGCCAGCAGTGCCGCGGGTGGGGCCAACGTCCTGACTTTC. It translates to CASSAAGGANVLTF.

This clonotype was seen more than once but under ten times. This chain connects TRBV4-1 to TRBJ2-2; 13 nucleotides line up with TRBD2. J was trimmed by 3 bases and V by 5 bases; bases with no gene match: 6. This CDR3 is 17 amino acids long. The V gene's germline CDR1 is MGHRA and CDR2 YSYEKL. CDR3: CASSVGTSGDYTGELFF. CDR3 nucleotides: TGCGCCAGCAGCGTGGGGACTAGCGGGGATTACACCGGGGAGCTGTTTTTT.

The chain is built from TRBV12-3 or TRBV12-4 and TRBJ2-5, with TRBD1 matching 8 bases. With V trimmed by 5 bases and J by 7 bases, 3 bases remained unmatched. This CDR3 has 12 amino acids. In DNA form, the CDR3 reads TGTGCCAGCAGTAGACAGGGGAGGACCCAGTACTTC. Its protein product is CASSRQGRTQYF.

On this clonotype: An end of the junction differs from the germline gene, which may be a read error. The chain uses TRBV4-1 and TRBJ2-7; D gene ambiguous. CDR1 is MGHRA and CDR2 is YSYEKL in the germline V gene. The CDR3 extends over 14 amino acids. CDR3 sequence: CASNQASSSYEQYF. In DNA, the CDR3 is TGCGCCAGCAACCAAGCTTCCAGCTCCTACGAGCAGTACTTC.

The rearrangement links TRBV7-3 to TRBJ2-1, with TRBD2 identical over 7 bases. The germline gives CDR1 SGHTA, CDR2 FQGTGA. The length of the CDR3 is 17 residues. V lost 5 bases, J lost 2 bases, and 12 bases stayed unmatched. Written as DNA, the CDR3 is TGTGCCAGCAGCCTCCTTGGGGGGGACCCCGCCTACAATGAGCAGTTCTTC. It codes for CASSLLGGDPAYNEQFF.

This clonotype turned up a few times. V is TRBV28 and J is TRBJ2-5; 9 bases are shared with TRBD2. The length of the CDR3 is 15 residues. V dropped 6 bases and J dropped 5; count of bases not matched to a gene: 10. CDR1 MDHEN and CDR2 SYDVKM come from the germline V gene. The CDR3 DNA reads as TGTGCCAGCAGGACCACCGGGACTAGCTCGGAGACCCAGTACTTC. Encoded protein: CASRTTGTSSETQYF.